Shown below are 13 T cell receptor beta chains from a single sample sequenced in a study of blood T cells in healthy people across ages. Then a second PCR, running about 7 to 11 cycles, was carried out with a sample-barcoded 5' primer and a J-beta primer mix. TCRdb called the 5' RACE reads again in MiXCR, with one record for every CDR3 protein. Of fewer than 1,000,000 distinct CDR3 sequences detected, roughly 46% appear once; the ten largest clones hold roughly 18%. Sequencing was carried out using blood. The receptor source for this set is an elderly man in good health.

V usage is TRBV4-1 and J usage is TRBJ1-1; 9 bases line up with TRBD1. The length of the CDR3 is 16 residues. V was pared by 1 base and J by 5 bases, with 8 bases of the junction left unmatched. Per the germline V gene, CDR1 is MGHRA and CDR2 is YSYEKL. CDR3 protein: CASSQALIGQGTEAFF. CDR3 sequence (DNA): TGCGCCAGCAGCCAAGCTCTGATCGGACAGGGGACTGAAGCTTTCTTT.

The V call is TRBV20-1, the J call TRBJ2-5; 11 nucleotides match TRBD2. The CDR3 contains 14 residues. Germline V CDR1 and CDR2: DFQATT, SNEGSKA (reference sequence). V lost 5 bases and J lost 11; bases outside the gene matches: 13. DNA of the CDR3: TGCAGTGCTCAAGGGACTAGCGGCCTCAATGAGCAGTACTTC. Amino acids: CSAQGTSGLNEQYF.

The CDR3 region is CSARGLAGQTYEQYF. The CDR3 bases are TGCAGTGCTAGAGGGCTAGCGGGGCAGACCTACGAGCAGTACTTC. The chain joins TRBV20-1 to TRBJ2-4, with TRBD2 matching over 9 bases. The end of the DNA fits TRBJ2-7 better, so the J call may be wrong. The CDR3 contains 15 residues. CDR1 is DFQATT, CDR2 SNEGSKA, per germline (reference sequence).

The chain employs TRBV10-3 and TRBJ2-1, with D perhaps matching TRBD2 (5 bases). The CDR3 length is 12 residues. Trimming stripped 2 bases from V and 12 bases from J, with 11 bases between. Germline CDR1 reads ENHRY; CDR2 reads SYGVKD. The CDR3 loop reads CAISESGLGQFF. The DNA of the CDR3 is TGTGCCATCAGTGAGAGCGGCTTGGGGCAGTTCTTC.

Concerning this clonotype itself: A junction boundary mismatches the germline segment, possibly from a read error. The chain has TRBV18 and TRBJ2-5; 7 bases align to TRBD1. Germline assignment: CDR1 KGHSH and CDR2 LQKENI. There are 15 residues in the CDR3. In nucleotides, the CDR3 is TGTGCCGGCTCCCAGACACAGGGGACCGGAGAGACCCAGTACTTC. This translates into CAGSQTQGTGETQYF. Based on the CDR3 plus reference TRBV18 and TRBJ2-5, the full variable domain is NAGVMQNPRHLVRRRGQEARLRCSPMKGHSHVYWYRQLPEEGLKFMVYLQKENIIDESGMPKERFSAEFPKEGPSILRIQQVVRGDSAAYFCAGSQTQGTGETQYFGPGTRLLVL.

This clonotype was detected only a few times. The chain has TRBV5-1 and TRBJ2-1; D remains unclear. V gave up 2 bases and J gave up 4 bases, with 7 bases separating them. Germline V gene sequence: CDR1 SGHRS, CDR2 YFSETQ. The CDR3 totals 13 residues. CDR3 bases: TGCGCCAGCAGCTTTTCCCAGTACAATGAGCAGTTCTTC. It translates to CASSFSQYNEQFF.

The J gene is TRBJ2-1, the V gene TRBV7-9; 9 nucleotides align to TRBD2. The germline CDR1 and CDR2 sequences are SEHNR and FQNEAQ (reference sequence). J was trimmed by 1 base and V by 5 bases; bases with no gene match: 15. CDR3 length: 19 residues. The DNA for the CDR3 is TGTGCCAGCAGCCCGCGGGGGAGCGGGAGGATTGGTTCCTACAATGAGCAGTTCTTC. Protein: CASSPRGSGRIGSYNEQFF.

The sample holds a few counts of this clonotype. V gene TRBV3-1 combines with J gene TRBJ2-3; D is undetermined. The CDR3 is made up of 15 amino acids. CDR1 and CDR2 (germline): LGHDT, YNNKEL (reference sequence). V shed 0 bases and J shed 2 bases, with 9 bases lying between them. The CDR3 coding sequence is TGTGCCAGCAGCCAAGACAACAGATACACAGATACGCAGTATTTT. It encodes CASSQDNRYTDTQYF.

The chain carries TRBV7-9 and TRBJ2-2, with a possible D match to TRBD1 (5 bases). Trimming left V 3 bases short and J 6 bases short, with 11 bases between. The CDR3 contains 14 residues. Germline CDR1 SEHNR, CDR2 FQNEAQ (reference sequence). CDR3 loop: CASSLTAVAGELFF. The CDR3 nucleotides read TGTGCCAGCAGCTTGACAGCTGTGGCCGGGGAGCTGTTTTTT.

The chain couples TRBV28 to TRBJ2-3; D remains ambiguous. Germline lookup yields CDR1 MDHEN and CDR2 SYDVKM. Trimming stripped 5 bases from V and 0 bases from J, with 12 bases between. The CDR3 consists of 15 residues. CDR3 DNA sequence: TGTGCCAGCAGTAACCCTTCTGGAAGCACAGATACGCAGTATTTT. Its translation is CASSNPSGSTDTQYF.

This clonotype was observed a few times. The chain joins TRBV5-5 to TRBJ1-2; D gene ambiguous. The CDR3 consists of 13 residues. The V gene lost 4 bases and the J gene lost 4 bases, with 11 bases spanning the gap. CDR1 is SGHKS, CDR2 YYEKEE, per germline (reference sequence). CDR3 coding DNA: TGTGCCAGCAGCATCGACACCTTCTATGGCTACACCTTC. This sequence encodes CASSIDTFYGYTF. The full variable domain, rest sourced from reference TRBV5-5 and TRBJ1-2, is DAGVTQSPTHLIKTRGQQVTLRCSPISGHKSVSWYQQVLGQGPQFIFQYYEKEERGRGNFPDRFSARQFPNYSSELNVNALLLGDSALYLCASSIDTFYGYTFGSGTRLTVV.

At least ten counts were recorded for this clonotype. A junction boundary mismatches the germline segment, possibly from a read error. The chain joins TRBV7-7 to TRBJ2-1, with D perhaps being TRBD1 or TRBD2 (6 bases each). The CDR3 is made up of 15 amino acids. The germline gives CDR1 SSHAT, CDR2 FNYEAQ (reference sequence). The CDR3 sequence: CASSLSGGGIDEQFF. CDR3 DNA sequence: TGTGCTAGCAGCTTAAGCGGAGGGGGGATAGATGAGCAGTTCTTC.

The chain links TRBV4-3 to TRBJ2-1; tentatively, D is TRBD2 (6 bases). V lost 1 base and J lost 8, with 15 bases in between. Germline CDR1 reads LGHNA; CDR2 reads YSLEER. CDR3 length: 15 residues. CDR3 nucleotides: TGCGCCAGCAGCCAAGGGGGGGAGGCCCTAGATGAGCAGTTCTTC. It encodes CASSQGGEALDEQFF.